Sequencing of this T cell receptor (beta chain) was carried out in a study of early T cells in non-severe SARS-CoV-2 infection. Overall study context: Sequencing input comprised bulk RNA from unsorted whole blood; chain pairing was not available.

V was clipped by 1 base and J by 1 base, with 11 bases between them. The CDR3 totals 16 residues. The germline V gene encodes CDR1 SGHVS and CDR2 FNYEAQ. TCRdb itself ran the 5' RACE reads through MiXCR, one entry per CDR3 protein. The table lists approximately 77,000 distinct CDR3 sequences, 10% to 15% of them singletons. In this sample, this clonotype turned up many times. The genes are TRBV7-6 and TRBJ2-1, with a tentative D call TRBD1 (6 bases). The source of this sequence is an adult who was a healthcare worker with PCR-confirmed SARS-CoV-2 infection or an uninfected control (not recorded which). The donor label of this sample is uncertain. The starting material was whole blood, obtained at baseline. The CDR3 coding sequence is TGTGCCAGCAGCTTAGTGCTCGGACAGTCCTACAATGAGCAGTTCTTC. Its translation: CASSLVLGQSYNEQFF.